The rows below give T cell receptor beta chains drawn from one sample of a study of shared clonotypes between healthy human individuals. The method was immunoSEQ multiplex PCR; TCRdb's version includes in-frame clones alone and lacks a portion of them. The repertoire consists of around 1.4 million clones, with approximately 98.5% occurring once and the leading ten covering roughly 0.36%. The material sequenced was naive CD4+ T cells sorted from blood. Every receptor here comes from a man between 25 and 39 years old in good health. CDR3s include the opening cysteine and the closing phenylalanine or tryptophan. The D gene is left open where the match is weak. Some rows mark clone size as missing; the rest say once, few, many or name a class of expanded clone.

v_call: TRBV28
d_call: -
clone_size: -
j_call: TRBJ2-3
cdr3_nt: TGTGCCAGCAGTCCCCTTCTTAGCGATAGCACAGATACGCAGTATTTT
cdr3_aa: CASSPLLSDSTDTQYF

v_call: TRBV29-1
d_call: TRBD1
clone_size: -
j_call: TRBJ2-7
cdr3_nt: TGCAGCGTTGAATTGGGACAGGGCTACGAGCAGTACTTC
cdr3_aa: CSVELGQGYEQYF

v_call: TRBV10-3
d_call: -
clone_size: -
j_call: TRBJ2-2
cdr3_nt: TGTGCCATCAGTGAGTCCGTACAGGCCGGGGAGCTGTTTTTT
cdr3_aa: CAISESVQAGELFF

v_call: TRBV27
d_call: TRBD1
clone_size: -
j_call: TRBJ2-7
cdr3_nt: TGTGCCAGCAGTGTCGACAGGGCTAGCCAGGAGCAGTACTTC
cdr3_aa: CASSVDRASQEQYF

v_call: TRBV9
d_call: TRBD2
clone_size: -
j_call: TRBJ2-5
cdr3_nt: TGTGCCAGCAGTCGGGGAGGGGCATTGGGAGAGACCCAGTACTTC
cdr3_aa: CASSRGGALGETQYF

v_call: TRBV19
d_call: -
clone_size: -
j_call: TRBJ2-3
cdr3_nt: TGTGCCAGTAGTATACAGGGGGGCATAACAGATACGCAGTATTTT
cdr3_aa: CASSIQGGITDTQYF

v_call: TRBV6-6
d_call: TRBD2
clone_size: -
j_call: TRBJ2-5
cdr3_nt: TGTGCCAGCAGTTCGACTAGCGGAAGGGAGACCCAGTACTTC
cdr3_aa: CASSSTSGRETQYF

v_call: TRBV19
d_call: TRBD1
clone_size: -
j_call: TRBJ1-5
cdr3_nt: TGTGCCAGCCAGGGACAGGGTAATCAGCCCCAGCATTTT
cdr3_aa: CASQGQGNQPQHF

v_call: TRBV7-3
d_call: -
clone_size: once
j_call: TRBJ1-3
cdr3_nt: TGTGCCAGCAGCTTAGCTGGCTCTGGAAACACCATATATTTT
cdr3_aa: CASSLAGSGNTIYF

v_call: TRBV2
d_call: TRBD1
clone_size: -
j_call: TRBJ2-2
cdr3_nt: TGTGCCAGCCGGCGTCCGGGACAGGGGGCAACCGGGGAGCTGTTTTTT
cdr3_aa: CASRRPGQGATGELFF

v_call: TRBV11-3
d_call: -
clone_size: -
j_call: TRBJ2-1
cdr3_nt: TGTGCCAGCAGCCCAACCCAAGCCAATGAGCAGTTCTTC
cdr3_aa: CASSPTQANEQFF

v_call: TRBV5-4
d_call: -
clone_size: -
j_call: TRBJ2-1
cdr3_nt: TGTGCCAGCAGGGCTGCGGAAAGCTCCTACAATGAGCAGTTCTTC
cdr3_aa: CASRAAESSYNEQFF

v_call: TRBV7-3
d_call: -
clone_size: -
j_call: TRBJ2-1
cdr3_nt: TGTGCCAGCAGCCAGACCGGGACTTCGCAGTTCTTC
cdr3_aa: CASSQTGTSQFF

v_call: TRBV2
d_call: TRBD2
clone_size: -
j_call: TRBJ2-7
cdr3_nt: TGTGCCAGCGGGGGACTAGCGGGAGAAGTGCAGTACTTC
cdr3_aa: CASGGLAGEVQYF

v_call: TRBV7-2
d_call: -
clone_size: -
j_call: TRBJ1-1
cdr3_nt: TGTGCCAGCAGCATAGGACAGAACACTGAAGCTTTCTTT
cdr3_aa: CASSIGQNTEAFF

v_call: TRBV5-6
d_call: -
clone_size: -
j_call: TRBJ2-2
cdr3_nt: TGTGCCAGCAGCTTGGGGACAGCCTACGGGGAGCTGTTTTTT
cdr3_aa: CASSLGTAYGELFF

v_call: TRBV10-1
d_call: -
clone_size: -
j_call: TRBJ1-2
cdr3_nt: TGCGCCAGCAGTGAGGCTTTTGGGTCTGGCTACACCTTC
cdr3_aa: CASSEAFGSGYTF

v_call: TRBV19
d_call: TRBD2
clone_size: -
j_call: TRBJ2-1
cdr3_nt: TGTGCCAGTAAACGCGGGGCTAGCGGATACAATGAGCAGTTCTTC
cdr3_aa: CASKRGASGYNEQFF

v_call: TRBV7-7
d_call: TRBD1
clone_size: -
j_call: TRBJ2-3
cdr3_nt: TGTGCTAGCAGCCACGGGACAGGGGTTAGCACAGATACGCAGTATTTT
cdr3_aa: CASSHGTGVSTDTQYF

v_call: TRBV12-2
d_call: -
clone_size: once
j_call: TRBJ2-7
cdr3_nt: TGTGCAAGTCGCTTAGTTGTTAGCGCCGCAACCTACGAGCAGTACTTC
cdr3_aa: CASRLVVSAATYEQYF

v_call: TRBV5-6
d_call: -
clone_size: -
j_call: TRBJ1-2
cdr3_nt: TGTGCCAGCAGCAAAGGGGGTGGCTATGGCTACACCTTC
cdr3_aa: CASSKGGGYGYTF

v_call: TRBV2
d_call: -
clone_size: -
j_call: TRBJ1-2
cdr3_nt: TGTGCCAGCAGTCGGGACCGTCCTGGCTACACCTTC
cdr3_aa: CASSRDRPGYTF

v_call: TRBV9
d_call: -
clone_size: -
j_call: TRBJ2-3
cdr3_nt: TGTGCCAGCAGCGTAGGGGGCAGGGTAGGGGCAGATACGCAGTATTTT
cdr3_aa: CASSVGGRVGADTQYF

v_call: TRBV28
d_call: TRBD1
clone_size: once
j_call: TRBJ2-1
cdr3_nt: TGTGCCAGCTCCATCCGGGACAGGGCCTACAATGAGCAGTTCTTC
cdr3_aa: CASSIRDRAYNEQFF

v_call: TRBV5-4
d_call: -
clone_size: -
j_call: TRBJ2-7
cdr3_nt: TGTGCCAGCAGCTTGGGACAGGAGCCCTACGAGCAGTACTTC
cdr3_aa: CASSLGQEPYEQYF

v_call: TRBV7-2
d_call: TRBD2
clone_size: -
j_call: TRBJ2-3
cdr3_nt: TGTGCCAGCAGCTCAGGGACTAGCGGGAGGGTGTGGGCGCAGTATTTT
cdr3_aa: CASSSGTSGRVWAQYF

v_call: TRBV7-2
d_call: -
clone_size: -
j_call: TRBJ2-1
cdr3_nt: TGTGCCAGCAGCCGGGCGGGGGCGTACAATGAGCAGTTCTTC
cdr3_aa: CASSRAGAYNEQFF

v_call: TRBV10-3
d_call: -
clone_size: once
j_call: TRBJ2-7
cdr3_nt: TGTGCCATCAGTAACGAACCTTACGAGCAGTACTTC
cdr3_aa: CAISNEPYEQYF

v_call: TRBV29-1
d_call: TRBD1
clone_size: -
j_call: TRBJ1-1
cdr3_nt: TGCAGTAGCGAAGGGGGCGGGGGCACTGAAGCTTTCTTT
cdr3_aa: CSSEGGGGTEAFF

v_call: TRBV5-1
d_call: TRBD1
clone_size: -
j_call: TRBJ2-5
cdr3_nt: TGCGCCAGCAGCTTGGGCGGCAGGGGGACAGGGACCCAGTACTTC
cdr3_aa: CASSLGGRGTGTQYF

v_call: TRBV28
d_call: TRBD1
clone_size: -
j_call: TRBJ2-7
cdr3_nt: TGTGCCAGCAGTTTTCATGACAGGGGATACGAGCAGTACTTC
cdr3_aa: CASSFHDRGYEQYF